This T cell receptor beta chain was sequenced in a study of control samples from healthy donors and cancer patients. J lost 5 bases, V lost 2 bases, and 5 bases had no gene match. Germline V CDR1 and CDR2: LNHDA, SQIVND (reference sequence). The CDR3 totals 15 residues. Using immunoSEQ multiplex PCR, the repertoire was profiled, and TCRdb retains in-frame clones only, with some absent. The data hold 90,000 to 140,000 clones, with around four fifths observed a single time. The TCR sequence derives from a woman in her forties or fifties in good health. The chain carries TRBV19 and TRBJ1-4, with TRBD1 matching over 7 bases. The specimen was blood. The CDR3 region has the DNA TGTGCCAGTAGTATATTTGCAGGGGGAAATGAAAAACTGTTTTTT. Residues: CASSIFAGGNEKLFF.